These 5 T cell receptor beta chains originate from one sample sequenced in a study of shared clonotypes between healthy human individuals. Assay used: immunoSEQ multiplex PCR; TCRdb lists only in-frame clones, some missing. There are 1,400,000 or so clones in the sample; just under 99% occur only once, and approximately 0.4% lies in the top ten. Input material: naive CD4+ T cells sorted from blood. The sample's subset: CD45RA+ positively selected. These receptors all come from a man under 40 in good health.

The chain employs TRBV27 and TRBJ2-1; TRBD2 aligns across 10 bases. Germline V gene lookup returns CDR1 MNHEY and CDR2 SMNVEV (reference sequence). V lost 3 bases, J lost 7 bases, and 12 bases stayed unmatched. CDR3 size: 17 residues. DNA of the CDR3: TGTGCCAGCAGTTTCCTCCCTCTAGCGGGAGCACTGAATGAGCAGTTCTTC. Amino acid sequence: CASSFLPLAGALNEQFF.

CDR3 sequence reads: CASSAYHIRSGNTIYF. The CDR3 nucleotides read TGTGCCAGTAGTGCCTATCACATTCGCTCTGGAAACACCATATATTTT. The V gene is TRBV19, the J gene TRBJ1-3, with D unclear. In germline, CDR1 is LNHDA, CDR2 SQIVND (reference sequence). The V and J ends lost 5 bases and 0 bases respectively, with 14 bases between them. The CDR3 covers 16 residues.

V is TRBV10-3 and J is TRBJ1-5, with 9 bases matching TRBD1. The CDR3 extends over 16 amino acids. Germline CDR1 reads ENHRY; CDR2 reads SYGVKD. Trimming cost V 11 bases and J 2 bases; bases outside gene matches: 13. This CDR3 reads CAAKPGQGEGNQPQHF. CDR3 DNA sequence: TGTGCCGCTAAACCGGGACAGGGTGAAGGCAATCAGCCCCAGCATTTT.

The V and J genes are TRBV11-2 and TRBJ2-5; 8 bases match TRBD2. This CDR3 is built from 17 residues. Germline CDR1 reads SGHAT; CDR2 reads FQNNGV. The V segment lost 5 bases and the J segment 5 bases; nucleotides outside the gene matches: 16. CDR3 sequence reads: CASSTQAGGAGSETQYF. CDR3 bases: TGTGCCAGCAGCACCCAAGCCGGGGGGGCGGGCTCGGAGACCCAGTACTTC.

This chain uses TRBV28 with TRBJ2-7; 9 nucleotides align to TRBD1. J was trimmed by 4 bases and V by 6 bases; bases with no gene match: 13. The CDR3 is 16 amino acids. The germline gives CDR1 MDHEN, CDR2 SYDVKM. CDR3 sequence: CASSRRGTGYQYEQYF. In nucleotides, the CDR3 is TGTGCCAGCAGCCGCCGAGGGACAGGGTATCAATACGAGCAGTACTTC.